The entry below describes one TCR beta chain. What this receptor recognizes is not known. Base quality data are lacking; no much larger clone is found one base away. The CDR3 holds 16 amino acids from the cysteine to the phenylalanine. Only the CDR3 region is kept as DNA, spanning 48 bases read in frame from base 1. Between the V and J ends, shortened by 1 base and 5 bases respectively, the junction contains 18 bases. Via the germline V gene, CDR1 is SGHRS and CDR2 YFSETQ. The data were taken from a study of cytomegalovirus exposure and HLA in healthy donors (dated by TCRdb to 2016 to 2017). Study-level background: An earlier analysis of more than 550 of the donors reported roughly 300 Gb of sequence data and about 120 million unique TCR beta sequences obtained from about 179 million T cells. The number of typed donors differed by locus: roughly 620-630 for A, B, C, DRB1 and DQB1; some 500 for DQA1; some 590 for DPA1; and some 430 for DPB1. Of the 398 genotyped donors, 80% to 90% were placed in the genetic ancestry cluster associated with self-reported Caucasian donors. In a later analysis, previously published TCR beta repertoires from some 640 donors were re-analyzed and high-resolution HLA genotyping was added so that TCR occurrence patterns could be studied. Donor age, sex, ethnicity and CMV serostatus were compiled alongside the repertoire data. All discovery cohort repertoires had been generated using a single sequencing platform. Across 398 genotyped donors of the cohort, an average of roughly 250,000 unique TCR beta nucleotide sequences per donor were sequenced, and 15% to 20% of those sequences were non-productive. The study combined high-throughput TCR immunosequencing, statistical association of individual TCRs with disease status, and machine learning to predict cytomegalovirus infection status. Class I and class II HLA loci were covered by the typing at four-digit resolution. A separate validation cohort of 100 to 150 different subjects was used in addition to the 666-subject first cohort. Rather than drawing on any new phenotypic data, the later analysis identified candidate immune exposures from TCR beta sequences and the way those sequences occurred across donors. The study aimed to test whether signatures of past pathogen exposure could be identified by cataloging public T cell receptors. The study profiled the T cell repertoires of hundreds of subjects by immunosequencing and related them to cytomegalovirus serostatus. A later genetic analysis used genome-wide SNP genotypes for about 55% of the 666 donors, treating that subset as a discovery cohort. An early release that covered several hundred HLA-typed donors contained 250 to 350 gigabases of sequencing data and 85 million to 100 million unique TCR sequences. In an earlier analysis of roughly 600 of the donors, high-throughput TCR beta sequencing was used to judge whether each TCR beta V gene segment behaved as functional or pseudogenic. Because of strong linkage in the cohort, a few DR-DQ haplotypes were treated as single units for association and clustering.

Libraries came from the immunoSEQ multiplex PCR assay. A mixture of 60 forward primers for TCR Vbeta segments and 13 reverse primers for TCR Jbeta segments was used in the multiplex PCR. A multiplex PCR assay on genomic DNA amplified the CDR3 region of rearranged TCR beta genes. On the Illumina HiSeq System, the amplified TCR beta libraries were sequenced as 87-base-pair reads. The authors' analysis ran thus. A later analysis counted approximately 84 million unique TCR beta chains across the 650 to 800 repertoires, and around 9.9 million of these chains were shared by at least two donors. A nearest-neighbor algorithm error-corrected the raw reads and collapsed the reads into unique sequences, merging closely related sequences to remove PCR and sequencing errors. Alignment of CDR3 sequences to IMGT reference sequences was used to assign V, D and J gene segments. For a sequence to be retained, a match of at least six nucleotides was required to both a V gene segment and a J gene segment. A rearrangement was called productive if the CDR3 had no stop codons and remained in frame with V and J, and every other rearrangement was called non-productive. Following IMGT convention, CDR3 was defined as the stretch from the second conserved V-encoded cysteine up to the conserved J-encoded phenylalanine. The earlier analysis of some 580 of the donors excluded any sequence lacking an unambiguous match to a single V gene segment. In an earlier analysis of approximately 500 of the donors, a V segment was called functional when productive rearrangements were above 56.7%, and segregating when the standard deviation between donors exceeded 5%. To diagnose cytomegalovirus status from the catalog of TCR beta chain sequences, a statistical classification framework was built. A later analysis assigned V and J genes by comparing TCR nucleotide sequences with IMGT/GENE-DB human TR gene sequences. In a later analysis, CDR3 sequences and most-parsimonious VDJ recombination scenarios were assigned using the TCRdist pipeline. A later analysis defined each TCR beta chain by its CDR3 amino acid sequence plus V-gene family, and excluded reads lacking a unique V-gene family. In a later analysis, some 600 highly shared, low-generation-probability nucleotide sequences were removed to address suspected cross-contamination and a sequencing artifact. In a later analysis, a clonal expansion index for each public chain was calculated from normalized within-repertoire ranks of inferred template counts. In a later analysis, generation probabilities were computed with a VDJ recombination model fitted to out-of-frame rearrangements, and the resulting probabilities were checked against IGoR. In a later analysis, hypergeometric tests were used to score TCR-TCR, TCR-HLA and TCR-CMV co-occurrence, with a repertoire-size bias correction applied to TCR pairs. False discovery rates were estimated in a later analysis by permuting HLA or CMV assignments 20 times. In a later analysis, co-occurring TCRs were grouped with DBSCAN, and TCRdist sequence similarity was added when clustering was performed within HLA-allele-positive subsets. Repertoires with fewer than 30,000 or more than 120,000 public chains, plus five repertoires with anomalous nucleotide sharing, were excluded from co-occurrence clustering. The clones in this table, taken by TCRdb from immuneACCESS, are in-frame only. Not every clone is retained; where verified, under half of the shortfall comes from an unresolved V gene, and the cause of the rest is unknown. V and J calls and clone size come straight from that table; D and trimming were deduced from the DNA. For this sample the table gives about 160,000 clones, of which around 82% were detected only once. The ten largest clones add up to roughly 0.38% of the sample.

What the study reported, not specific to this receptor: Specific HLA alleles were associated with around 18,000 TCR beta sequences at a false discovery rate of 0.05 in a later analysis. According to the authors, the approach could potentially be generalized to other disease states and immunological phenotypes. In a later analysis, HLA-associated TCR beta chains were found to be more clonally expanded and to have lower generation probabilities than equally common non-associated chains. Cytomegalovirus status was reported to be diagnosed by the classifier with high specificity and sensitivity in both the original and validation cohorts. While some public TCRs were present in many individuals, most TCR sequences turned up only very rarely across donors. In vitro tests confirmed that three of the cytomegalovirus-associated TCR beta chains recognize cytomegalovirus antigens. When HLA alleles, especially DR and DQ, strongly co-occurred, TCR associations were difficult to assign to individual alleles. A further reported finding was that TCR beta sequences accurately predicted the HLA-A and HLA-B alleles for most subjects in the first cohort. Roughly uniform sequencing depth across donors was assumed in presence/absence analyses, although this assumption may not hold. Because counts were too low, seventeen rarely observed V segments, including chromosome 9 orphons, were left out of the earlier analysis of approximately 500 of the donors. The sequencing pipeline was judged likely to have produced a cluster of highly shared sequence variants as a technical artifact. The only immune exposure information available for the cohort was CMV serostatus. In an earlier analysis of some 550 of the donors, most TCR beta V segments were observed in productive rearrangements about 87% or about 30% of the time, broadly matching IMGT annotations. Compared with the roughly 700-donor mean, donors in an Asian-associated ancestry cluster had fewer N-insertions in productive TCRs, according to a later genetic analysis. Because some donors lacked HLA typing at each locus, the association tests relied only on the typed subset. The study listed around 160 TCR beta chains as associated with cytomegalovirus. In a later analysis, several top co-occurrence clusters were reported to appear linked to parvovirus B19, influenza, CMV and Epstein-Barr virus. A later genetic analysis associated a missense DCLRE1C variant with V-gene and J-gene trimming of TCR beta chains, and an independent cohort replicated the association. This cohort had only TCR beta chains sequenced, and the lack of alpha or paired-chain data limited which features could be detected. Linkage disequilibrium might explain the correlated functional status among segregating V segments, but an unknown experimental factor could not be ruled out. Some IMGT-functional V segments, including TRBV6-2 and TRBV6-3, could not be told apart with the 87-base-pair reads, so those segments were excluded. In a later analysis, TCR association rates were found to vary across HLA loci, with the most associated TCRs seen for DRB1 alleles and the fewest for HLA-C alleles. Most CMV-associated TCR beta chains appeared to be HLA-restricted in a later analysis, and the HLA associations seemed to be driven largely by CMV exposure.

The cohort comprised some 700 healthy bone marrow donors. All cohort members were sampled while nominally healthy, although unrecorded immune exposures were likely present. The donor tested CMV seronegative, placing the donor among the approximately 400 seronegative members of the cohort. A peripheral blood sample was provided by each donor, and peripheral blood mononuclear cells were used for TCR beta sequencing. Genomic DNA was extracted from the blood cell samples with the Qiagen DNeasy Blood Extraction Kit. Sequenced input: PBMCs. This sequence was found in a boy aged 2-9 years in good health and CMV-seronegative. The rearranged chain carries TRBV5-1 and TRBJ1-1, with no confidently assigned D gene. CDR3 reads: CASSLLARPVGTEAFF. The sequenced DNA: TGCGCCAGCAGCTTGTTAGCCCGACCGGTTGGGACTGAAGCTTTCTTT.